This entry lists 6 T cell receptor beta chains sequenced from one sample in a study of blood T cell repertoires in COVID-19. Profiling relied on immunoSEQ multiplex PCR, and the TCRdb table lists in-frame clones only, not all of them. The sample lists roughly 13,000 clones; 80% to 90% were seen once. The sequencing input was peripheral blood. Every receptor here comes from a human donor in a cohort sampled during active COVID-19.

The chain carries TRBV7-3 and TRBJ2-1; 9 bases line up with TRBD2. From germline, CDR1 is SGHTA and CDR2 FQGTGA. This CDR3 region has 16 residues. V was clipped by 5 bases and J by 0 bases; unmatched bases: 5. Written as DNA, the CDR3 is TGTGCCAGCAGCCCCCAAGCGGGGGGCTCCTACAATGAGCAGTTCTTC. Its protein product is CASSPQAGGSYNEQFF.

The chain joins TRBV5-1 to TRBJ2-5; 8 bases are shared with TRBD1. Germline lookup yields CDR1 SGHRS and CDR2 YFSETQ. Losses at the gene ends were 1 base for V and 2 bases for J; bases not matched to a gene: 7. The CDR3 contains 16 residues. The CDR3 loop reads CASSLSPGTGQETQYF. The DNA of the CDR3 is TGCGCCAGCAGCTTGTCCCCCGGGACAGGACAAGAGACCCAGTACTTC.

This sequence joins TRBV5-1 and TRBJ2-7; 12 nucleotides align to TRBD2. The CDR3 consists of 14 residues. CDR1 is SGHRS and CDR2 is YFSETQ in the germline V gene. V lost 4 bases and J lost 2; bases outside the gene matches: 1. The CDR3 region is CASSPSGRAYEQYF. The CDR3 bases are TGCGCCAGCAGCCCTAGCGGGAGGGCCTACGAGCAGTACTTC.

This sequence joins TRBV4-1 and TRBJ2-7, with TRBD1 matching over 9 bases. The length of the CDR3 is 15 residues. V lost 2 bases and J lost 2; bases outside the gene matches: 4. Germline loops: CDR1 MGHRA, CDR2 YSYEKL. This chain's CDR3 is CASSQPGQGTYEQYF. CDR3 in DNA: TGCGCCAGCAGCCAACCTGGACAGGGGACCTACGAGCAGTACTTC.

This chain joins TRBV30 and TRBJ1-4; the match to TRBD1 covers 7 bases. Germline V gene data show CDR1 as GTSNPN and CDR2 as SVGIG (reference sequence). J lost 7 bases, V lost 5 bases, and 7 bases had no gene match. CDR3 size: 13 residues. The CDR3 region has the DNA TGTGCCTGGGGCACAGGGGCTGGTGAAAAACTGTTTTTT. Translation gives CAWGTGAGEKLFF.

V is TRBV5-6 and J is TRBJ1-2; 9 nucleotides line up with TRBD1. Germline V gene data show CDR1 as SGHDT and CDR2 as YYEEEE. The CDR3 totals 13 residues. V was clipped by 1 base and J by 7 bases; unmatched bases: 2. CDR3 sequence (DNA): TGTGCCAGCAGCTTGACGACAGGGGGTGGCTACACCTTC. Protein sequence: CASSLTTGGGYTF.